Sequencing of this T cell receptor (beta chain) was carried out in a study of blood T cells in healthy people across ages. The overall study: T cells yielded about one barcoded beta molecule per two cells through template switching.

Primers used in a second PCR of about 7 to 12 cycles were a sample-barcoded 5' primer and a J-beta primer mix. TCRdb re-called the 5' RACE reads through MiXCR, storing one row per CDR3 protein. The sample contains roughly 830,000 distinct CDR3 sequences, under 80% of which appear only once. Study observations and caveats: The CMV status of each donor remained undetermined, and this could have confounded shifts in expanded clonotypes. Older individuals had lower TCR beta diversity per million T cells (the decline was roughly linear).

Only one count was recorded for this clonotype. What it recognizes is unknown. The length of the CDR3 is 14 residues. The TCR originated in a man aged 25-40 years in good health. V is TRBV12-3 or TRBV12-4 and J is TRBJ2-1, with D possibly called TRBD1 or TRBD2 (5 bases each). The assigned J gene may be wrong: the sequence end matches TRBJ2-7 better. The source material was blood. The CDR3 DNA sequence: TGTGCCAGCAGTTTAGGGGGGAGCAGGAATGAGCAGTACTTC. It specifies CASSLGGSRNEQYF.